These T cell receptor beta chains were read from a single sample in a study of cytomegalovirus exposure and HLA in healthy donors. The protocol was immunoSEQ multiplex PCR, while the TCRdb copy is restricted to in-frame clones and leaves out a portion. The table lists about 150,000 clones. What was sequenced was PBMCs. Receptors originate from a woman between 45 and 65 years old in good health and CMV-seronegative. The CDR3 runs from the conserved cysteine through the conserved F or W. A D gene is named only where the DNA matches it firmly.

cdr3_nt: TGTGCCAGCAGTTCCCGGACAGGGGGATTCTATCAGCCCCAGCATTTT; cdr3_aa: CASSSRTGGFYQPQHF; v_call: TRBV27; d_call: TRBD1; j_call: TRBJ1-5
cdr3_nt: TGCGCCAGCACCACTGGGGGGGGCCCCGGGGAGCTGTTTTTT; cdr3_aa: CASTTGGGPGELFF; v_call: TRBV5-1; d_call: -; j_call: TRBJ2-2
cdr3_nt: TGTGCCAGCAGTCTCGGACAGTCCTATGGCTACACCTTC; cdr3_aa: CASSLGQSYGYTF; v_call: TRBV6-5; d_call: -; j_call: TRBJ1-2
cdr3_nt: TGCGCCAGCAGTTCGTGGGGGGACAGGGCAGGAAACACCATATATTTT; cdr3_aa: CASSSWGDRAGNTIYF; v_call: TRBV5-1; d_call: TRBD1; j_call: TRBJ1-3
cdr3_nt: TGCGCCAGCAGCAACGATCGGAACAGGGCGACCGGGGAGCTGTTTTTT; cdr3_aa: CASSNDRNRATGELFF; v_call: TRBV4-1; d_call: -; j_call: TRBJ2-2
cdr3_nt: TGTGCCAGCAGTTCCCCCACTTCTAGGACTCCGTACGAGCAGTACTTC; cdr3_aa: CASSSPTSRTPYEQYF; v_call: TRBV6-5; d_call: -; j_call: TRBJ2-7
cdr3_nt: TGTGCCAGCAGTGCCCGGACTAGCGGGAGGGCCAAGGTCCGAGGGACCGGGGAGCTGTTTTTT; cdr3_aa: CASSARTSGRAKVRGTGELFF; v_call: TRBV2; d_call: TRBD2; j_call: TRBJ2-2
cdr3_nt: TGCGCCAGCAGCCAAGTTAGCTCCTATAATTCACCCCTCCACTTT; cdr3_aa: CASSQVSSYNSPLHF; v_call: TRBV4-1; d_call: -; j_call: TRBJ1-6
cdr3_nt: TGTGCCAGCAGCGACCGGGACAGACCCTACGAGCAGTACTTC; cdr3_aa: CASSDRDRPYEQYF; v_call: TRBV7-9; d_call: TRBD1; j_call: TRBJ2-7
cdr3_nt: TGTGCCAGCAGCTTATACGGAGAGACCCAGTACTTC; cdr3_aa: CASSLYGETQYF; v_call: TRBV7-6; d_call: -; j_call: TRBJ2-5
cdr3_nt: TGTGCCAGTAGTCATTCGGAAGGGGTGGAGCAGTACTTC; cdr3_aa: CASSHSEGVEQYF; v_call: TRBV19; d_call: -; j_call: TRBJ2-7
cdr3_nt: TGCGCCAGCAGCCAAGCACTCCCCGGGGAGCTGTTTTTT; cdr3_aa: CASSQALPGELFF; v_call: TRBV4-3; d_call: -; j_call: TRBJ2-2
cdr3_nt: TGTGCCAGCAGCTTTGACAGGGCGAACACTGAAGCTTTCTTT; cdr3_aa: CASSFDRANTEAFF; v_call: TRBV5-5; d_call: TRBD1; j_call: TRBJ1-1
cdr3_nt: TGTGCCAGCAGCCAAGCAATCGGACAGGGAGGTAACTATGGCTACACCTTC; cdr3_aa: CASSQAIGQGGNYGYTF; v_call: TRBV4-2; d_call: TRBD1; j_call: TRBJ1-2
cdr3_nt: TGTGCCAGCAGTTCCCACACAGGGGGGTCAGATACGCAGTATTTT; cdr3_aa: CASSSHTGGSDTQYF; v_call: TRBV27; d_call: TRBD1; j_call: TRBJ2-3
cdr3_nt: TGTGCCAGCAGGGAGGGGGCAGCGCTTGAAAAACTGTTTTTT; cdr3_aa: CASREGAALEKLFF; v_call: TRBV5-5; d_call: TRBD1; j_call: TRBJ1-4
cdr3_nt: TGTGCCAGCAGCGGAGAATATGAGCAGTTCTTC; cdr3_aa: CASSGEYEQFF; v_call: TRBV9; d_call: -; j_call: TRBJ2-1
cdr3_nt: TGCGCCAGCAGCTTGGAATTGTCGTCCTACGAGCAGTACTTC; cdr3_aa: CASSLELSSYEQYF; v_call: TRBV5-1; d_call: -; j_call: TRBJ2-7
cdr3_nt: TGTGCCAGCAGCTTCGCCTCTAGGGGTGGCTACACCTTC; cdr3_aa: CASSFASRGGYTF; v_call: TRBV5-5; d_call: -; j_call: TRBJ1-2
cdr3_nt: TGCGCCAGCAGCCAAGATCCTGGAGTGGCAGGGGACGAGCAGTACTTC; cdr3_aa: CASSQDPGVAGDEQYF; v_call: TRBV4-3; d_call: -; j_call: TRBJ2-7
cdr3_nt: TGTGCCAGCAGCTCTTGGGACACTGCAACTAATGAAAAACTGTTTTTT; cdr3_aa: CASSSWDTATNEKLFF; v_call: TRBV7-9; d_call: -; j_call: TRBJ1-4
cdr3_nt: TGTGCCAGCAGCCTGGAAGGGGGCCATCAGCCCCAGCATTTT; cdr3_aa: CASSLEGGHQPQHF; v_call: TRBV7-9; d_call: TRBD1; j_call: TRBJ1-5
cdr3_nt: TGCGCCAGCAGCTTGGCGGGTACTGAGCAGTTCTTC; cdr3_aa: CASSLAGTEQFF; v_call: TRBV5-1; d_call: -; j_call: TRBJ2-1
cdr3_nt: TGTGCCAGCAGCGCCCGTAGGGACAGGGAAAGGGGTGACGAGCAGTACTTC; cdr3_aa: CASSARRDRERGDEQYF; v_call: TRBV9; d_call: TRBD1; j_call: TRBJ2-7
cdr3_nt: TGTGCCAGCAGCTTGGACAGGGAGGAGACCCAGTACTTC; cdr3_aa: CASSLDREETQYF; v_call: TRBV5-6; d_call: -; j_call: TRBJ2-5
cdr3_nt: TGTGCCAGCAGTGTCGAGGGCCCCGGGGCCAACGTCCTGACTTTC; cdr3_aa: CASSVEGPGANVLTF; v_call: TRBV6-1; d_call: -; j_call: TRBJ2-6
cdr3_nt: TGTGCCACCCAACCGGGTCGTCAACCGACGAACACTGAAGCTTTCTTT; cdr3_aa: CATQPGRQPTNTEAFF; v_call: TRBV2; d_call: -; j_call: TRBJ1-1
cdr3_nt: TGCGCCAGCAGCCCTCAAACAGGAGAAGGCTACACCTTC; cdr3_aa: CASSPQTGEGYTF; v_call: TRBV5-1; d_call: -; j_call: TRBJ1-2
cdr3_nt: TGTGCCAGCAGCCAAGAAGGACAGGGTGTCTATGGCTACACCTTC; cdr3_aa: CASSQEGQGVYGYTF; v_call: TRBV14; d_call: TRBD1; j_call: TRBJ1-2
cdr3_nt: TGTGCCAGCAGCGCCGGACAGGGAGCGCACACTGAAGCTTTCTTT; cdr3_aa: CASSAGQGAHTEAFF; v_call: TRBV9; d_call: TRBD1; j_call: TRBJ1-1
cdr3_nt: TGCGCCAGCAGCCAAGACCTTCCTACTAGCGGCTACGCACCCTACGAGCAGTACTTC; cdr3_aa: CASSQDLPTSGYAPYEQYF; v_call: TRBV4-3; d_call: TRBD2; j_call: TRBJ2-7
cdr3_nt: TGTGCCTGGAGTGTTACCCTAGCGCACGAGCAGTACTTC; cdr3_aa: CAWSVTLAHEQYF; v_call: TRBV30; d_call: -; j_call: TRBJ2-7
cdr3_nt: TGTGCTAGTGGTTTGGTATCGGGGGCTTTCTTT; cdr3_aa: CASGLVSGAFF; v_call: TRBV12-5; d_call: -; j_call: TRBJ1-1
cdr3_nt: TGTGCCAGCAGCGTAGGGAGCAGGGGAGTCGATGAGCAGTTCTTC; cdr3_aa: CASSVGSRGVDEQFF; v_call: TRBV9; d_call: -; j_call: TRBJ2-1
cdr3_nt: TGTGCCAGCAGTTCACGCAGGGGGCGCCGTGAAAAACTGTTTTTT; cdr3_aa: CASSSRRGRREKLFF; v_call: TRBV28; d_call: TRBD1; j_call: TRBJ1-4
cdr3_nt: TGTGCCAGCACTGGGGGGGGAGGAAACTATGGCTACACCTTC; cdr3_aa: CASTGGGGNYGYTF; v_call: TRBV28; d_call: -; j_call: TRBJ1-2
cdr3_nt: TGTGCCAGCAGTTACTCGGACAGGGGATCCTACGAGCAGTACTTC; cdr3_aa: CASSYSDRGSYEQYF; v_call: TRBV6-5; d_call: TRBD1; j_call: TRBJ2-7
cdr3_nt: TGTGCCAGCAGCTTAGATAGCGGGGGGGCCTTAGAGCAGTTCTTC; cdr3_aa: CASSLDSGGALEQFF; v_call: TRBV7-9; d_call: TRBD2; j_call: TRBJ2-1
cdr3_nt: TGTGCCAGCTCACCACGGGCTAGCGGCACAGATACGCAGTATTTT; cdr3_aa: CASSPRASGTDTQYF; v_call: TRBV18; d_call: -; j_call: TRBJ2-3
cdr3_nt: TGCGCCAGCAGCCCCGGGACAGGGATCTACGAGCAGTACTTC; cdr3_aa: CASSPGTGIYEQYF; v_call: TRBV5-1; d_call: TRBD1; j_call: TRBJ2-7
cdr3_nt: TGTGCCTGGAGCCAGGGGGCTGGCTACACCTTC; cdr3_aa: CAWSQGAGYTF; v_call: TRBV30; d_call: TRBD1; j_call: TRBJ1-2
cdr3_nt: TGTGCCAGCAGCTTAATGTCTAGCGGGGGGGATGAGCAGTTCTTC; cdr3_aa: CASSLMSSGGDEQFF; v_call: TRBV7-2; d_call: TRBD2; j_call: TRBJ2-1
cdr3_nt: TGTGCCAGCAGCGTAACTCTTTCCACCGGGGAGCTGTTTTTT; cdr3_aa: CASSVTLSTGELFF; v_call: TRBV9; d_call: -; j_call: TRBJ2-2
cdr3_nt: TGTGCCAGCAGTGATGTCGGACGGGACTTTGAAGCTTTCTTT; cdr3_aa: CASSDVGRDFEAFF; v_call: TRBV25-1; d_call: -; j_call: TRBJ1-1
cdr3_nt: TGTGCCAGCAGCTTAGCCACAGCTAACTATGGCTACACCTTC; cdr3_aa: CASSLATANYGYTF; v_call: TRBV7-2; d_call: -; j_call: TRBJ1-2